The 8 T cell receptor beta chains reported below all come from one sample, sequenced in a study of blood T cells in healthy people across ages. Combining a sample-barcoded 5' primer with a J-beta primer mix, a second PCR ran for roughly 7 to 11 cycles. TCRdb used MiXCR to reprocess the 5' RACE reads, holding one entry per CDR3 protein. Seen here are about 970,000 distinct CDR3 sequences, approximately 50% observed once, and the top ten hold about a fifth. The sample was blood. The receptors derive from a woman aged 55 to 70 in good health.

The chain links TRBV20-1 to TRBJ2-7, with 10 bases identical to TRBD1. The CDR3 consists of 12 residues. The germline gives CDR1 DFQATT, CDR2 SNEGSKA (reference sequence). V shed 4 bases and J 4 bases; nucleotides not matched to a gene: 1. CDR3 DNA: TGCAGTGCTACGGGACAGGGGTACGAGCAGTACTTC. This sequence encodes CSATGQGYEQYF.

The chain has TRBV20-1 and TRBJ1-1, with D perhaps matching TRBD1 (5 bases). The CDR3 contains 15 residues. The V end lost 0 bases, the J end lost 3 bases, and 14 bases lay between the germline ends. Germline V gene lookup returns CDR1 DFQATT and CDR2 SNEGSKA (reference sequence). The CDR3 DNA follows: TGCAGTGCTAGAGATACCCCACAGGCGCACACTGAAGCTTTCTTT. Amino acid sequence: CSARDTPQAHTEAFF.

In its sample, this clonotype was seen once. The junction and the germline gene differ at one end; a read error may be behind it. This sequence joins TRBV4-2 and TRBJ2-3, with TRBD2 matching over 7 bases. Germline-derived CDR1 and CDR2 are LGHNA and YNFKEQ. The CDR3 is 15 residues long. CDR3 DNA sequence: TGTGCCAGCAGCGAAGAGCGGGAATTTTCAGATACGCGGTATTTT. Encoded protein: CASSEEREFSDTRYF.

This clonotype was picked up a small number of times. CDR3 loop: CASSLAGKPQHF. In DNA, the CDR3 is TGTGCCAGCAGTCTTGCTGGGAAGCCCCAGCATTTT. This sequence joins TRBV12-3 or TRBV12-4 and TRBJ1-5; D unresolved. The CDR3 contains 12 residues. Trimming pared 5 bases from V and 8 bases from J, leaving 10 bases between.

This clonotype has more than one count but fewer than ten. The rearrangement joins TRBV20-1 to TRBJ1-2; D remains ambiguous. This CDR3 comprises 13 residues. Germline CDR1 is DFQATT and CDR2 is SNEGSKA (reference sequence). V dropped 0 bases and J dropped 7 bases, with 12 bases sitting between them. In DNA form, the CDR3 reads TGCAGTGCTAGAGACCGATTTAGTGGTGGCTACACCTTC. Encoded protein: CSARDRFSGGYTF.

The sample holds a few counts of this clonotype. The chain couples TRBV20-1 to TRBJ1-1; D not certain. This CDR3 region has 12 residues. The germline V and J ends were trimmed by 0 bases and 1 base, with 3 bases remaining between them. Per the germline V gene, CDR1 is DFQATT and CDR2 is SNEGSKA (reference sequence). CDR3 sequence reads: CSARDQNTEAFF. The DNA for the CDR3 is TGCAGTGCTAGAGACCAGAACACTGAAGCTTTCTTT.

This sequence joins TRBV27 and TRBJ2-1, with TRBD1 matching over 7 bases. The ends lost 10 bases at V and 5 bases at J; junction bases unmatched: 11. In germline, CDR1 is MNHEY, CDR2 SMNVEV (reference sequence). The CDR3 spans 14 residues. The CDR3 bases are TGTGCCATCCGATCCGGGACAGCACACAATGAGCAGTTCTTC. It codes for CAIRSGTAHNEQFF.

The chain is built from TRBV4-2 and TRBJ2-3, with 16 positions matching TRBD2. From germline, CDR1 is LGHNA and CDR2 YNFKEQ. CDR3 length equals 18 residues. V lost 7 bases to trimming and J lost 0 bases; unmatched junction nucleotides: 7. CDR3 nucleotides: TGTGCCAGCACCTCAGCGGGACTAGCGGGAGGGAGCACAGATACGCAGTATTTT. This gives the protein CASTSAGLAGGSTDTQYF.